These T cell receptor beta chains were read from a single sample in a study of T cells after yellow fever vaccination. TCRdb reanalysed the 5' RACE reads using MiXCR and keeps one entry per CDR3 protein. The table has about 350,000 distinct CDR3 sequences, 4.1% seen once. Sequencing used PBMCs, obtained 5 days after the yellow fever booster vaccination. Every receptor here comes from a man aged 18-30 years who received the YFV17D yellow fever vaccine. The conserved cysteine and the conserved F or W are not part of the CDR3 here. Each record gives: D gene, V gene, CDR3 protein. A D gene is named only where the DNA matches it firmly.

>-|TRBV9
ASSVGTVHHGELF
>TRBD1|TRBV6-2/TRBV6-3
ASMYRTGTGGTDTQY
>-|TRBV6-5
ASRQGFNTGELF
>-|TRBV5-1
ASSLSGAYQETQY
>-|TRBV3-1
ASSHETYLGSEQY
>TRBD1|TRBV7-9
ASSPSPDRDYEQY
>TRBD1|TRBV12-3/TRBV12-4
ASSPRTGSELADTQY
>TRBD1|TRBV7-6
ASSSAMTGNYGYT
>-|TRBV4-3
ASSPTRSTDTQY
>TRBD1|TRBV9
ASSVSTGGFVTNEKLF
>-|TRBV5-1
ASSLEGLRQARPDTQY
>-|TRBV7-9
ASSLAKGNYGYT
>-|TRBV30
AWSVAEDEKLF
>TRBD1|TRBV6-5
ASRGQGKGNQPQH
>-|TRBV5-1
ASSWPGGEGEAF
>-|TRBV14
ASSQDEGNEQF
>-|TRBV20-1
SVVGGLDYEQY
>-|TRBV5-1
ASSPHFWSLGSGANVLT